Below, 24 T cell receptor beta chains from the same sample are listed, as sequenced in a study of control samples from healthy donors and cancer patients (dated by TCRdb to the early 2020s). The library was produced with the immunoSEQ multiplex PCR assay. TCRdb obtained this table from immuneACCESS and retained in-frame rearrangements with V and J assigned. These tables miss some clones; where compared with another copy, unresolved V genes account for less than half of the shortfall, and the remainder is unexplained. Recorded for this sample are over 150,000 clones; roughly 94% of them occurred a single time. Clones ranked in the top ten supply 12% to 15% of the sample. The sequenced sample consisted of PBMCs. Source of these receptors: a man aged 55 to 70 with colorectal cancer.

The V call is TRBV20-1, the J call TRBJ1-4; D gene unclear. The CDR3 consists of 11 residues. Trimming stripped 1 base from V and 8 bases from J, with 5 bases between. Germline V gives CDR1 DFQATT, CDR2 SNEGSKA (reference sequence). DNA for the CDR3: TGCAGTGCTAGAGCCCGAGAAAAACTGTTTTTT. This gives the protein CSARAREKLFF.

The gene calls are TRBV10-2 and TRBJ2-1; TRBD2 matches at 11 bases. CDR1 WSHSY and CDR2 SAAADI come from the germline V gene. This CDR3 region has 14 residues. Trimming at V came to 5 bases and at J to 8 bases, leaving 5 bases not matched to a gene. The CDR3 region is CASSFSGGADEQFF. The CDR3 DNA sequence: TGCGCCAGCAGTTTTAGCGGGGGGGCGGATGAGCAGTTCTTC.

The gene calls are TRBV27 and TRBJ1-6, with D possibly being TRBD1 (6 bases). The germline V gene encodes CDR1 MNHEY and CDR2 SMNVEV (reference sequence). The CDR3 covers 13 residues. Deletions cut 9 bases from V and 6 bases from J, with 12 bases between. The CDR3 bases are TGTGCCAGTTCCGGGACAATTAATTCACCCCTCCACTTT. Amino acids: CASSGTINSPLHF.

The chain's CDR3 is CASSQVPGAYEQYF. Written as DNA, the CDR3 is TGTGCCAGCAGCCAGGTGCCGGGGGCATACGAGCAGTACTTC. J is TRBJ2-7 and V is TRBV3-1 (or the pseudogene TRBV3-2); D possibly matches TRBD1 or TRBD2 (6 bases each). The CDR3 contains 14 residues. V was pared by 3 bases and J by 4 bases, with 13 bases between. CDR1 and CDR2 from the germline V gene are LGHDT and YNNKEL (reference sequence).

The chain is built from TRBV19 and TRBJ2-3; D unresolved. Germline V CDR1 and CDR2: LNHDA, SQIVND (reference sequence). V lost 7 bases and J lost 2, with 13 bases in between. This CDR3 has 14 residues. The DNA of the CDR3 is TGTGCCAGTACCCCCAACGCGACCACAGATACGCAGTATTTT. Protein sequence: CASTPNATTDTQYF.

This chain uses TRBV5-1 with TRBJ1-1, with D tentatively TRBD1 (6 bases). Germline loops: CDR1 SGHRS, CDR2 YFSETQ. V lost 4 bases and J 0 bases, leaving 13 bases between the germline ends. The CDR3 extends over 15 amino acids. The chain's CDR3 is CASSPSDRLNTEAFF. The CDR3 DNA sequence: TGCGCCAGCAGCCCCTCGGACAGATTGAACACTGAAGCTTTCTTT.

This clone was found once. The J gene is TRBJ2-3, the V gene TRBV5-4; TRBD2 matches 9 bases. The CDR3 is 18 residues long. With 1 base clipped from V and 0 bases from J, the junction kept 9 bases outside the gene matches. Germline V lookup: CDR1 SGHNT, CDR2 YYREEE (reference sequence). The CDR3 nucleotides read TGTGCCAGCAGCTTGTTGCGGGGGGGCCCTTCTAGCACAGATACGCAGTATTTT. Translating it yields CASSLLRGGPSSTDTQYF.

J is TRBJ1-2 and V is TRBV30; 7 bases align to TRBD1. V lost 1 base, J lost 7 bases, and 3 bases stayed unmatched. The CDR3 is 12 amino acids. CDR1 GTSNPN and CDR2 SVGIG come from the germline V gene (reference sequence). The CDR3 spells CAWSAQGFGYTF. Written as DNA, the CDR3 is TGTGCCTGGAGTGCACAGGGGTTTGGCTACACCTTC.

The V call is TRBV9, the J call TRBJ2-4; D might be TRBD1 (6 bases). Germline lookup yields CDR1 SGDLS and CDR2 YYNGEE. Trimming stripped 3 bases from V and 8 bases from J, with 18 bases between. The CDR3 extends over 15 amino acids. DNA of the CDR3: TGTGCCAGCAGCGCCCGACCCACAGGGTTAGACATTCAGTACTTC. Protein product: CASSARPTGLDIQYF.

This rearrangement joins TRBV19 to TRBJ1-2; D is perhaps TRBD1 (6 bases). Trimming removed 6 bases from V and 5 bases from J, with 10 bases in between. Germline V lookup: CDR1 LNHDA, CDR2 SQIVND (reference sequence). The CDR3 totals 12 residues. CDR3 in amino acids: CASRRGEYGYTF. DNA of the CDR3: TGTGCCAGTAGAAGGGGGGAATATGGCTACACCTTC. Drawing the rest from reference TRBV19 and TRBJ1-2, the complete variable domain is DGGITQSPKYLFRKEGQNVTLSCEQNLNHDAMYWYRQDPGQGLRLIYYSQIVNDFQKGDIAEGYSVSREKKESFPLTVTSAQKNPTAFYLCASRRGEYGYTFGSGTRLTVV.

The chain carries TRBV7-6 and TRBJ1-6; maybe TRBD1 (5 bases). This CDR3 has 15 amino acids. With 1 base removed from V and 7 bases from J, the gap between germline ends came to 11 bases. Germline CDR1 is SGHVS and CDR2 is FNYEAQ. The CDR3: CASSLGQGGNSPLHF. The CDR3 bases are TGTGCCAGCAGCTTAGGGCAGGGTGGAAATTCACCCCTCCACTTT. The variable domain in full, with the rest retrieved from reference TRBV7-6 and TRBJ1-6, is GAGVSQSPRYKVTKRGQDVALRCDPISGHVSLYWYRQALGQGPEFLTYFNYEAQQDKSGLPNDRFSAERPEGSISTLTIQRTEQRDSAMYRCASSLGQGGNSPLHFGNGTRLTVT.

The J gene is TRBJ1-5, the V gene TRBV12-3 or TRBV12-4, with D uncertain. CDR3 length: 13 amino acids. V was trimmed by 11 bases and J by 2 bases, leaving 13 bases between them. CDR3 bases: TGTGCCTCGTCCGGCTTGGGCAATCAGCCCCAGCATTTT. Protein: CASSGLGNQPQHF.

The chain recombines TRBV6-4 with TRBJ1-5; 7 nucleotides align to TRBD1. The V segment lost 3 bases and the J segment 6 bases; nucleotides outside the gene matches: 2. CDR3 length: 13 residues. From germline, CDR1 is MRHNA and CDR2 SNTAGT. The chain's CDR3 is CASSDRTGQPQHF. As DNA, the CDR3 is TGTGCCAGCAGTGATCGGACAGGTCAGCCCCAGCATTTT.

CDR3 coding DNA: TGTGCCAGTAGTATAGGCAGGGAGGCCCAGCCCCAGCATTTT. It specifies CASSIGREAQPQHF. V gene TRBV19 combines with J gene TRBJ1-5; perhaps TRBD1 as D (5 bases). The V gene's germline CDR1 is LNHDA and CDR2 SQIVND (reference sequence). V was cut by 1 base and J by 7 bases, with 11 bases left in between. The CDR3 runs to 14 residues.

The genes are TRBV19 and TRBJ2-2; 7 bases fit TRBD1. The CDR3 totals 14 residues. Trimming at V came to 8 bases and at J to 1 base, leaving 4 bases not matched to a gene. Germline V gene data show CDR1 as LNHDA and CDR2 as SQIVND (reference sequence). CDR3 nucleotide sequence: TGTGCCAGTCAACGGACAGGGAACACCGGGGAGCTGTTTTTT. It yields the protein CASQRTGNTGELFF.

As DNA, the CDR3 is TGTGCCAGCAGCCCCGCCGGAGCGGGTAGGATGAACACTGAAGCTTTCTTT. This sequence encodes CASSPAGAGRMNTEAFF. The V gene is TRBV5-4, the J gene TRBJ1-1; D ambiguous. Germline V gene data show CDR1 as SGHNT and CDR2 as YYREEE (reference sequence). V was cut by 4 bases and J by 0 bases, with 19 bases left in between. The CDR3 has 17 amino acids.

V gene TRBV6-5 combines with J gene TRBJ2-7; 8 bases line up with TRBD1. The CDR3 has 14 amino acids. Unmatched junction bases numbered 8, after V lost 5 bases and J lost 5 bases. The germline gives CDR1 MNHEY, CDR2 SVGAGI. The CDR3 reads CASSHGQGQDEQYF. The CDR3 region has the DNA TGTGCCAGCAGTCATGGACAGGGACAGGACGAGCAGTACTTC.

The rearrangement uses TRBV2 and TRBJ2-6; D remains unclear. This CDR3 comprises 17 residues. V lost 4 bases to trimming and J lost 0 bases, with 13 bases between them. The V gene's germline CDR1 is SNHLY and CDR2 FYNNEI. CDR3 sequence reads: CASSGGRSSSGANVLTF. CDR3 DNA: TGTGCCAGCAGTGGTGGTAGGAGTTCCTCTGGGGCCAACGTCCTGACTTTC.

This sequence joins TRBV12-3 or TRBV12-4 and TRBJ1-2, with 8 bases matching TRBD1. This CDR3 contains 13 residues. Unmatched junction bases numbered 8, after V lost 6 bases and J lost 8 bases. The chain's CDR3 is CASSAQGAGGYTF. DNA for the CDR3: TGTGCCAGCAGCGCCCAGGGGGCAGGGGGCTACACCTTC.

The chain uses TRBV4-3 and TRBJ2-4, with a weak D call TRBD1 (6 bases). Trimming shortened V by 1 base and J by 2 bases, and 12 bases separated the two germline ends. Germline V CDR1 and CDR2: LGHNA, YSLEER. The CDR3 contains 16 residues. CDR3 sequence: CASSQGSGVTKNIQYF. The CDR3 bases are TGCGCCAGCAGCCAAGGTTCAGGGGTCACCAAAAACATTCAGTACTTC.

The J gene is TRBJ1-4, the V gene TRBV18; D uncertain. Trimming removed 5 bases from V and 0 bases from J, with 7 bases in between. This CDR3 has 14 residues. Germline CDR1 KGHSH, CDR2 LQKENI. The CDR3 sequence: CASSDGATNEKLFF. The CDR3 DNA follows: TGTGCCAGCTCAGATGGTGCAACTAATGAAAAACTGTTTTTT.

This CDR3 reads CASLYPTNEKLFF. CDR3 sequence (DNA): TGCGCCAGCCTCTATCCAACTAATGAAAAACTGTTTTTT. The rearrangement links TRBV5-1 to TRBJ1-4; D is undetermined. CDR3 size: 13 residues. Germline CDR1 SGHRS, CDR2 YFSETQ. The V and J ends lost 7 bases and 0 bases respectively, with 7 bases between them.

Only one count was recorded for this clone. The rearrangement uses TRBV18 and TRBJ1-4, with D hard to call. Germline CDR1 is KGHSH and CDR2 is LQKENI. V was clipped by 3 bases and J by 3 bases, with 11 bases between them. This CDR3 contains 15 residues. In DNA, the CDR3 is TGTGCCAGCTCACCGTCGGCAGCCTCTAATGAAAAACTGTTTTTT. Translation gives CASSPSAASNEKLFF.

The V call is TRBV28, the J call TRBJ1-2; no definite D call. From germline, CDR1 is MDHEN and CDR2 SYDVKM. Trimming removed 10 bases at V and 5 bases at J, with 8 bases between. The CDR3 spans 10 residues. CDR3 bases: TGTGCCACAATCGGATATGGCTACACCTTC. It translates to CATIGYGYTF.